The sample holds many counts of the clone carrying this TCR beta chain. What it binds is unknown. There are 16 residues in the CDR3. The V segment lost 7 bases and the J segment 8 bases; nucleotides outside the gene matches: 17. Each TCR beta library was made by quantitative 5'-RACE that incorporated molecular barcodes. From the 5' RACE reads, TCRdb called clonotypes with MiXCR, one entry per CDR3 protein. The data hold around 88,000 distinct CDR3 sequences, with 8.5% to 9% observed a single time. This entry comes from a study of CD8 T cells in ankylosing spondylitis. Notes on the study in general: Disease-linked clones reportedly showed significant enrichment in matched ankylosing spondylitis synovial fluid.

The sample comprised blood, either unsorted or a sorted T cell fraction (not recorded which). The TCR was taken from a male donor with ankylosing spondylitis or in good health (not recorded which). This sequence joins TRBV12-3 or TRBV12-4 and TRBJ1-3, with 7 bases lining up with TRBD1. CDR3 coding DNA: TGTGCCAGCAACCTACCGTACAGGGGACCCGGATACACCATATATTTT. This encodes CASNLPYRGPGYTIYF.